The T cell receptor (beta chain) under discussion was sequenced for a study of blood T cells in healthy people across ages. This clonotype has at least ten counts. With a J-beta primer mix and a sample-barcoded 5' primer, a second PCR ran about 6 to 11 cycles. With 12 random nucleotides, a template-switch adaptor tagged each individual cDNA molecule. Each CDR3 protein is one row after TCRdb ran MiXCR on the 5' RACE reads. In the table there are 900,000 to 950,000 distinct CDR3 sequences, 25% to 35% of which are singletons. The CDR3 runs to 12 residues. With V trimmed by 8 bases and J by 9 bases, 7 bases remained unmatched. Germline V CDR1 and CDR2: ENHRY, SYGVKD. These data were also reused for a study on T cells of mothers and their children.

Material for sequencing was blood. The chain has TRBV10-3 and TRBJ2-1, with 7 nucleotides matching TRBD2. This receptor was taken from a woman between 40 and 50 years old in good health. The CDR3 sequence: CAIGGGSGEQFF. The CDR3 region has the DNA TGTGCCATCGGGGGAGGGTCCGGTGAGCAGTTCTTC.